The 12 T cell receptor beta chains reported below all come from one sample, sequenced in a study of blood T cells in healthy people across ages. A second PCR, run for about 7 to 11 cycles, used a sample-barcoded 5' primer plus a J-beta primer mix. In TCRdb, the 5' RACE reads were re-called with MiXCR into one record per CDR3 protein. The sample has some 1.7 million distinct CDR3 sequences, 28% seen once. The material sequenced was blood. Every receptor here comes from a woman in her 30s in good health.

This clonotype was seen only a few times. The rearrangement joins TRBV24-1 to TRBJ2-4, with 7 bases identical to TRBD2. V shed 5 bases and J 3 bases; nucleotides not matched to a gene: 6. Germline V gives CDR1 KGHDR, CDR2 SFDVKD. The CDR3 contains 15 residues. This chain's CDR3 is CATSGGEGIKNIQYF. The CDR3 DNA sequence: TGTGCCACCAGTGGAGGGGAGGGGATCAAAAACATTCAGTACTTC.

This clonotype has a handful of counts. The chain couples TRBV12-3 or TRBV12-4 to TRBJ2-7; D is possibly TRBD1 (6 bases). The CDR3 consists of 14 residues. Trimming removed 4 bases at V and 2 bases at J, with 12 bases between. The CDR3 sequence: CASSYRATTYEQYF. The DNA for the CDR3 is TGTGCCAGCAGTTACAGGGCGACTACCTACGAGCAGTACTTC.

The V call is TRBV6-6, the J call TRBJ2-4; D tentatively reads TRBD1 or TRBD2 (5 bases each). The DNA end favors TRBJ2-7, so the J call may be wrong. The germline gives CDR1 MNHNY, CDR2 SVGAGI (reference sequence). The CDR3 extends over 15 amino acids. CDR3 nucleotides: TGTGCCAGCACCATCCCGCGGGTGGGGGACTACGAGCAGTACTTC. Encoded protein: CASTIPRVGDYEQYF.

As regards this clonotype: Being one base from a much bigger clone, this may be a read error. This rearrangement joins TRBV7-2 to TRBJ2-7; D remains ambiguous. Trimming cost V 0 bases and J 3 bases, with 9 bases left between them. This CDR3 has 14 residues. Germline CDR1 reads SGHTA; CDR2 reads FQGNSA. Here the CDR3 reads CASSLAGKLYEQYF. The CDR3 DNA reads as TGTGCCAGCAGCTTAGCGGGAAAGCTCTACGAGCAGTACTTC.

The rearrangement uses TRBV4-1 and TRBJ2-3, with 12 bases aligning to TRBD2. The length of the CDR3 is 18 residues. Trimming took 3 bases from V and 0 from J; bases not matched to a gene: 7. Germline V gene data show CDR1 as MGHRA and CDR2 as YSYEKL. CDR3 bases: TGCGCCAGCAGCCAGGGACTAGCGGGCCTCACTAGCACAGATACGCAGTATTTT. This translates into CASSQGLAGLTSTDTQYF.

The chain recombines TRBV7-9 with TRBJ2-5; TRBD1 matches 9 bases. V lost 6 bases to trimming and J lost 11 bases; unmatched junction nucleotides: 13. Germline CDR1 reads SEHNR; CDR2 reads FQNEAQ (reference sequence). The CDR3 sequence is 14 residues long. The CDR3 sequence is CASRTGTGRNEQYF. For the CDR3, the DNA is TGTGCCAGCAGAACCGGGACAGGGAGGAATGAGCAGTACTTC. Based on the CDR3 plus reference TRBV7-9 and TRBJ2-5, the full variable domain is DTGVSQNPRHKITKRGQNVTFRCDPISEHNRLYWYRQTLGQGPEFLTYFQNEAQLEKSRLLSDRFSAERPKGSFSTLEIQRTEQGDSAMYLCASRTGTGRNEQYFGPGTRLLVL.

A few counts support this clonotype. J is TRBJ2-1 and V is TRBV15; 11 bases align to TRBD2. Unmatched junction bases numbered 11, after V lost 3 bases and J lost 4 bases. Germline V lookup: CDR1 LNHNV, CDR2 YYDKDF (reference sequence). The CDR3 consists of 18 residues. The CDR3 sequence is CATSRTTRTSGLYNEQFF. In nucleotides, the CDR3 is TGTGCCACCAGCAGGACCACCCGGACTAGCGGGCTTTACAATGAGCAGTTCTTC.

In this sample, this clonotype turned up many times. The genes are TRBV4-1 and TRBJ2-5; TRBD1 matches at 10 bases. With the DNA end fitting TRBJ2-7 better, the J assignment may be wrong. Looked up from germline, CDR1 is MGHRA and CDR2 is YSYEKL. The CDR3 extends over 15 amino acids. The CDR3 loop reads CASSQDPTGGSEQYF. The CDR3 nucleotides are TGCGCCAGCAGCCAAGATCCGACAGGGGGCAGCGAGCAGTACTTC.

Many counts were recorded for this clonotype. The chain couples TRBV15 to TRBJ2-5; no reliable D call. V lost 1 base to trimming and J lost 2 bases, with 11 bases between them. Per the germline V gene, CDR1 is LNHNV and CDR2 is YYDKDF (reference sequence). This CDR3 has 15 residues. In DNA form, the CDR3 reads TGTGCCACCAGCAGAGTTGGGAAACGGCAAGAGACCCAGTACTTC. Translation gives CATSRVGKRQETQYF.

The chain has TRBV6-5 and TRBJ2-1; 12 nucleotides align to TRBD1. Germline V gene lookup returns CDR1 MNHEY and CDR2 SVGAGI. The CDR3 covers 16 residues. V lost 6 bases and J lost 5; bases outside the gene matches: 8. The CDR3 sequence is CASSPGGQGANNEQFF. The CDR3 DNA is TGTGCCAGCAGCCCGGGGGGACAGGGGGCGAACAATGAGCAGTTCTTC.

This clonotype has ten or more counts. The chain uses TRBV4-3 and TRBJ2-5, with 8 nucleotides matching TRBD1. The CDR3 sequence is 14 residues long. Germline-derived CDR1 and CDR2 are LGHNA and YSLEER. Trimming removed 2 bases from V and 5 bases from J; junction bases left unmatched: 4. The DNA for the CDR3 is TGCGCCAGCAGCCAATCGACAGGGGACGAGACCCAGTACTTC. This codes for CASSQSTGDETQYF.

The chain recombines TRBV20-1 with TRBJ2-7, with 10 nucleotides matching TRBD1. Per the germline V gene, CDR1 is DFQATT and CDR2 is SNEGSKA (reference sequence). V was clipped by 0 bases and J by 2 bases; unmatched bases: 4. The CDR3 is 15 residues long. Here the CDR3 DNA reads TGCAGTGCTAGAGATCACGGGACAGGGGCCTACGAGCAGTACTTC. This gives the protein CSARDHGTGAYEQYF.